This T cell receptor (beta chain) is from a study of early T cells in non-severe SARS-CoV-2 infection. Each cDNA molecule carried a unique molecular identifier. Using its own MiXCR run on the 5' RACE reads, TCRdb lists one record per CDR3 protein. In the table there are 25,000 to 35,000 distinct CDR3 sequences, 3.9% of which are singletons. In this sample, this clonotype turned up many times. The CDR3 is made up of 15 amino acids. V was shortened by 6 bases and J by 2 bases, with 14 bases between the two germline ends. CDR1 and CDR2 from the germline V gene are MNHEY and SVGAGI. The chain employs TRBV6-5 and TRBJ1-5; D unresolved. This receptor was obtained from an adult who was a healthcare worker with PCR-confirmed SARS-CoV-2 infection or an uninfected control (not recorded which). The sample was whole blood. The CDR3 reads CASSTSGYGNQPQHF. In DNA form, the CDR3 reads TGTGCCAGCAGCACCTCCGGGTATGGCAATCAGCCCCAGCATTTT.